This TCR beta chain is drawn from a study of cytomegalovirus exposure and HLA in healthy donors. In the study overall: Counted in an early data release were roughly 87 million unique TCRs from HLA-typed donors.

The table lists this clone with a few counts. Antigen: not known. V shed 2 bases and J 3 bases; nucleotides not matched to a gene: 6. This CDR3 contains 16 residues. Germline V lookup: CDR1 MNHEY, CDR2 SVGAGI. Findings of the study overall: In a later analysis, a missense DCLRE1C variant was linked to TCR beta V- and J-gene trimming. A previous analysis found most TCR beta V segments productive roughly 87% or roughly 30% of the time.

60 Vbeta and 13 Jbeta primers were used in PCR. Sequencing used immunoSEQ multiplex PCR; TCRdb keeps in-frame clones, though not all of them. The sample lists tens of thousands of clones, 75% seen once, with over 2% in the top ten. Input material: PBMCs. The chain links TRBV6-5 to TRBJ1-4; 7 bases are shared with TRBD1. The sequence derives from a man aged 35-49 years in good health and CMV-seronegative. The CDR3 loop reads CASSYLQGYSNEKLFF. The CDR3 DNA reads as TGTGCCAGCAGTTACCTACAGGGGTACTCTAATGAAAAACTGTTTTTT.